The rows below give T cell receptor beta chains drawn from one sample of a study of T-cell reconstitution after alpha-beta-depleted transplantation in children. Using its own MiXCR run on the PCR reads, TCRdb lists one record per CDR3 protein. The data show about 120,000 distinct CDR3 sequences, roughly 24% seen once. The source was PBMCs, mostly from graft donor cells, collected 180 days after TCRalphabeta/CD19-depleted stem cell transplant. These receptors all come from a male patient between 2 and 10 years old who had a stem cell transplant for chronic granulomatous disease, so the T cells may come from the graft donor. Each CDR3 is given with its conserved first and last residue. A D gene is named only where the DNA matches it firmly. Size tells how often a clone was seen (once, few, many) or the class of an expanded clone, and some rows leave it out.

>TRBV3-1|TRBJ2-7|18|-|-
CASSQEVPGGQYSYEQYF
TGTGCCAGCAGCCAAGAGGTGCCGGGGGGCCAGTACTCCTACGAGCAGTACTTC
>TRBV12-3/TRBV12-4|TRBJ2-2|19|many|TRBD2
CASSLTPGTSGGNTGELFF
TGTGCCAGCAGTCTAACACCCGGGACTAGCGGGGGAAACACCGGGGAGCTGTTTTTT
>TRBV13|TRBJ2-5|15|many|-
CASSLGTAGKETQYF
TGTGCCAGCAGCCTAGGAACGGCGGGGAAAGAGACCCAGTACTTC
>TRBV20-1|TRBJ1-6|13|many|-
CSARQGYNSPLHF
TGCAGTGCTAGACAGGGTTATAATTCACCCCTCCACTTT
>TRBV20-1|TRBJ2-2|16|few|-
CSARGRGATNTGELFF
TGCAGTGCTAGAGGCAGGGGGGCTACGAACACCGGGGAGCTGTTTTTT
>TRBV11-2|TRBJ2-3|18|-|TRBD2
CASSQTVGLAGVTDTQYF
TGTGCCAGCAGCCAAACTGTAGGACTAGCGGGAGTTACAGATACGCAGTATTTT
>TRBV5-5|TRBJ2-1|12|many|-
CASQYYNNEQFF
TGTGCCAGCCAATATTACAACAATGAGCAGTTCTTC
>TRBV7-3|TRBJ2-3|19|-|TRBD2
CASSSSPGTSGGAADTQYF
TGTGCCAGCAGCTCCTCTCCCGGGACTAGCGGGGGGGCAGCAGATACGCAGTATTTT
>TRBV5-1|TRBJ1-4|13|many|-
CASSLVPGEKLFF
TGCGCCAGCAGCTTGGTGCCCGGAGAAAAACTGTTTTTT
>TRBV29-1|TRBJ2-1|14|-|-
CSVYRVGLGNEQFF
TGCAGCGTGTACCGGGTGGGCCTTGGGAATGAGCAGTTCTTC
>TRBV5-1|TRBJ1-3|13|many|-
CATRGVPGNTIYF
TGCGCCACCAGAGGAGTCCCTGGAAACACCATATATTTT
>TRBV12-3/TRBV12-4|TRBJ1-5|11|-|-
CASRRERAQHF
TGTGCCAGCAGGCGGGAGAGGGCCCAGCATTTT
>TRBV13|TRBJ1-4|15|many|TRBD1
CASSLAGQGREKLFF
TGTGCCAGCAGCTTAGCCGGACAGGGTAGGGAAAAACTGTTTTTT
>TRBV7-2|TRBJ1-1|16|-|-
CASSLEMIQGNTEAFF
TGTGCCAGCAGCTTAGAAATGATTCAGGGGAACACTGAAGCTTTCTTT
>TRBV2|TRBJ2-5|21|many|TRBD2
CASSDPPIGGGRGTRQETQYF
TGTGCCAGCAGTGACCCCCCAATCGGCGGGGGGCGAGGAACCCGGCAAGAGACCCAGTACTTC
>TRBV27|TRBJ2-1|16|many|-
CASSLRPGNSYNEQFF
TGTGCCAGCAGTTTGCGGCCGGGGAACTCCTACAATGAGCAGTTCTTC
>TRBV7-9|TRBJ2-1|14|once|-
CASSLVSGNHEQFF
TGTGCCAGCAGCTTAGTATCCGGGAACCATGAGCAGTTCTTC
>TRBV5-1|TRBJ1-2|18|many|TRBD1
CASSLNGQGQINNYGYTF
TGCGCCAGCAGCTTGAACGGACAGGGGCAAATCAATAACTATGGCTACACCTTC
>TRBV5-1|TRBJ2-2|14|-|-
CASSFKGSAGELFF
TGCGCCAGCAGCTTCAAGGGGTCCGCCGGGGAGCTGTTTTTT
>TRBV15|TRBJ1-6|14|-|-
CATSRDFYNSPLHF
TGTGCCACCAGCAGGGACTTTTATAATTCACCCCTCCACTTT
>TRBV10-3|TRBJ2-1|14|-|-
CAISANTSPNEQFF
TGTGCCATCAGTGCTAACACGTCGCCCAATGAGCAGTTCTTC
>TRBV20-1|TRBJ2-7|16|-|TRBD2
CSALDTHSGKGYEQYF
TGCAGTGCCCTGGACACCCATAGCGGGAAAGGTTACGAGCAGTACTTC